The source of this T cell receptor (beta chain) is a study of CD8 T cells in ankylosing spondylitis. The V and J ends lost 0 bases and 7 bases, in that order; junction bases with no gene match: 3. This CDR3 spans 16 amino acids. Germline V gene sequence: CDR1 LGHNA, CDR2 YSLEER. In this sample, this clonotype turned up a few times. TCRdb redid the calling of the 5' RACE reads with MiXCR, one entry per CDR3 protein. The profile shows some 140,000 distinct CDR3 sequences, 7% to 10% of them singletons. The clonotype comes from a male donor with ankylosing spondylitis. Source material: synovial fluid, either unsorted or a sorted T cell fraction (not recorded which). V and J are TRBV4-3 and TRBJ1-4; 12 bases match TRBD1. CDR3 nucleotides: TGCGCCAGCAGCCAAGAGGGACAGGGGGCGAGTGAAAAACTGTTTTTT. Its translation is CASSQEGQGASEKLFF.